The 24 T cell receptor beta chains below were found in one sample sequenced in a study of tissue T cells after allogeneic stem cell transplantation. The method was immunoSEQ multiplex PCR; TCRdb's version includes in-frame clones alone and lacks a portion of them. The sample yields several thousand clones, 78% seen once. The specimen was skin, collected at autopsy. These receptors all stem from a male patient at least 60 years old with steroid-refractory graft-versus-host disease after an allogeneic stem cell transplant. The T cells may partly be graft donor cells.

This chain connects TRBV24-1 to TRBJ2-1; TRBD2 aligns across 9 bases. Germline CDR1 and CDR2: KGHDR and SFDVKD. The CDR3 loop spans 13 amino acids. The junction had 8 bases not matched to a gene; V was cut back by 9 bases and J by 9 bases. The CDR3 DNA is TGTGCCACCGAGGGTACTAGCGGGTTTGAGCAGTTCTTC. Residues: CATEGTSGFEQFF.

The rearrangement joins TRBV18 to TRBJ1-4; D unresolved. The germline V and J ends were trimmed by 0 bases and 5 bases, with 4 bases remaining between them. Germline CDR1 reads KGHSH; CDR2 reads LQKENI. This CDR3 is 13 amino acids long. The CDR3 region is CASSPPANEKLFF. The DNA of the CDR3 is TGTGCCAGCTCACCACCTGCGAATGAAAAACTGTTTTTT.

The chain recombines TRBV24-1 with TRBJ1-4; unclear D gene. V gave up 9 bases and J gave up 0 bases, with 10 bases separating them. In germline, CDR1 is KGHDR, CDR2 SFDVKD. The CDR3 has 14 residues. The CDR3 reads CATVRGPTNEKLFF. Here the CDR3 DNA reads TGTGCCACCGTCCGAGGACCAACTAATGAAAAACTGTTTTTT.

The DNA of the CDR3 is TGTGCCAGCAGCTCAAACCTCGGACAGGCTATTTATGGCTACACCTTC. Its protein product is CASSSNLGQAIYGYTF. The chain carries TRBV7-9 and TRBJ1-2; 7 bases line up with TRBD1. Germline V gene lookup returns CDR1 SEHNR and CDR2 FQNEAQ (reference sequence). This CDR3 comprises 16 residues. V shed 4 bases, J shed 5 bases, and the junction held 13 bases outside the gene matches.

The gene calls are TRBV5-4 and TRBJ1-6; TRBD1 agrees at 7 bases. The trim removed 3 bases at V and 8 bases at J, leaving 8 bases unmatched. The CDR3 has 15 amino acids. The germline V gene has CDR1 SGHNT and CDR2 YYREEE (reference sequence). CDR3 residues: CASSSGQGEDSPLHF. The DNA of the CDR3 is TGTGCCAGCAGCTCGGGTCAGGGGGAAGATTCACCCCTCCACTTT.

The gene calls are TRBV19 and TRBJ1-1; D gene ambiguous. V dropped 5 bases and J dropped 3 bases, with 10 bases sitting between them. Per the germline V gene, CDR1 is LNHDA and CDR2 is SQIVND (reference sequence). The CDR3 consists of 13 residues. CDR3 in DNA: TGTGCCAGTAGTGGTAGGGTTGACACTGAAGCTTTCTTT. This sequence encodes CASSGRVDTEAFF.

The sample holds a few counts of this clone. The chain combines TRBV6-6 with TRBJ2-5; D might be TRBD2 (6 bases). Germline V CDR1 and CDR2: MNHNY, SVGAGI (reference sequence). Trimming cost V 6 bases and J 5 bases, with 19 bases left between them. The CDR3 is made up of 15 amino acids. CDR3 sequence reads: CASRLRDSLWETQYF. CDR3 bases: TGTGCCAGCAGACTCAGGGACTCGTTATGGGAGACCCAGTACTTC.

This clone was counted a single time. The chain has TRBV7-3 and TRBJ1-1; TRBD1 agrees at 8 bases. The CDR3 contains 15 residues. Germline V CDR1 and CDR2: SGHTA, FQGTGA. Germline trimming cut 5 bases from V and 4 bases from J; bases unmatched to any gene: 9. CDR3 protein: CASSQNRTGCTEAFF. CDR3 coding DNA: TGTGCCAGCAGCCAAAATCGGACAGGGTGCACTGAAGCTTTCTTT.

This rearrangement joins TRBV5-1 to TRBJ2-1, with TRBD1 matching 7 bases. V lost 1 base to trimming and J lost 9 bases; unmatched junction nucleotides: 4. Germline CDR1 reads SGHRS; CDR2 reads YFSETQ. CDR3 length equals 13 residues. The CDR3 sequence: CASSLTGDGEQFF. The CDR3 nucleotides read TGCGCCAGCAGCTTGACAGGGGACGGTGAGCAGTTCTTC.

The chain employs TRBV5-1 and TRBJ2-1; TRBD1 matches 9 bases. Germline CDR1 reads SGHRS; CDR2 reads YFSETQ. V gave up 4 bases and J gave up 3 bases; unmatched junction bases: 2. This CDR3 contains 14 residues. The CDR3 is CASSPGQGYNEQFF. The DNA for the CDR3 is TGCGCCAGCAGCCCGGGACAGGGCTACAATGAGCAGTTCTTC.

V is TRBV4-2 and J is TRBJ2-1; no definite D call. Deletions cut 1 base from V and 4 bases from J, with 11 bases between. Germline values: CDR1 LGHNA, CDR2 YNFKEQ. The CDR3 covers 15 residues. The CDR3 protein is CASSQALWGYNEQFF. The CDR3 nucleotides read TGTGCCAGCAGCCAAGCCCTCTGGGGATACAATGAGCAGTTCTTC.

This clone is large (0.1 to 1%) within its sample. The V call is TRBV10-3, the J call TRBJ2-3, with D possibly matching TRBD2 (6 bases). The CDR3 is 14 amino acids. Trimming removed 6 bases from V and 2 bases from J, with 12 bases in between. Germline lookup yields CDR1 ENHRY and CDR2 SYGVKD. CDR3 sequence (DNA): TGTGCCATCAGGGGGGACTTTTACACAGATACGCAGTATTTT. Translation gives CAIRGDFYTDTQYF.

This clone was seen a single time. This chain uses TRBV11-2 with TRBJ1-1; 8 nucleotides line up with TRBD1. The junction had 11 bases not matched to a gene; V was cut back by 7 bases and J by 4 bases. CDR3 length: 15 residues. Germline CDR1 reads SGHAT; CDR2 reads FQNNGV. CDR3 sequence reads: CASTIPGQAFTEAFF. CDR3 DNA: TGTGCCAGCACTATTCCGGGACAGGCTTTCACTGAAGCTTTCTTT.

V is TRBV10-3 and J is TRBJ1-1; D is unclear. Trimming took off 2 bases at V and 0 bases at J, with 7 bases between the two ends. CDR1 and CDR2 (germline): ENHRY, SYGVKD. This CDR3 comprises 14 residues. CDR3 region: CAISEGTVNTEAFF. The CDR3 bases are TGTGCCATCAGTGAGGGAACAGTGAACACTGAAGCTTTCTTT.

The V gene is TRBV5-1, the J gene TRBJ2-2; 7 nucleotides line up with TRBD1. CDR1 and CDR2 from the germline V gene are SGHRS and YFSETQ. The trim removed 3 bases at V and 5 bases at J, leaving 7 bases unmatched. CDR3 length: 15 amino acids. Written as DNA, the CDR3 is TGCGCCAGCAGCTCCCCCCCCAGGGGGACCGGGGAGCTGTTTTTT. It codes for CASSSPPRGTGELFF.

CDR3 loop: CASSLSNEQFF. The DNA of the CDR3 is TGTGCCAGCAGTTTAAGCAATGAGCAGTTCTTC. The chain employs TRBV6-5 and TRBJ2-1, with D uncertain. The ends were cut back, 4 bases at V and 6 bases at J, with 4 bases in the middle. CDR3 length: 11 residues. CDR1 and CDR2 (germline): MNHEY, SVGAGI.

V and J are TRBV16 and TRBJ2-7; D possibly corresponds to TRBD1 (5 bases). V was shortened by 5 bases and J by 4 bases, with 15 bases between the two germline ends. CDR3 length: 14 amino acids. Germline V gene data show CDR1 as KGHSY and CDR2 as FQNENV. The CDR3 protein is CASSYRQIDYEQYF. In DNA form, the CDR3 reads TGTGCCAGCAGCTATAGACAGATAGATTACGAGCAGTACTTC.

The genes are TRBV7-2 and TRBJ2-7, with 8 bases aligning to TRBD1. The length of the CDR3 is 15 residues. Germline-derived CDR1 and CDR2 are SGHTA and FQGNSA. J lost 1 base, V lost 2 bases, and 4 bases had no gene match. CDR3 in amino acids: CASSLIQGASYEQYF. The CDR3 DNA is TGTGCCAGCAGCTTAATCCAGGGGGCATCCTACGAGCAGTACTTC.

CDR3 protein: CASSLTPGNQPQHF. The DNA of the CDR3 is TGTGCCAGCAGCCTTACACCAGGGAATCAGCCCCAGCATTTT. The chain joins TRBV7-6 to TRBJ1-5; D is possibly TRBD1 (5 bases). V shed 5 bases and J shed 4 bases, with 12 bases lying between them. Germline V gives CDR1 SGHVS, CDR2 FNYEAQ. The CDR3 has 14 residues.

The rearrangement links TRBV12-3 or TRBV12-4 to TRBJ1-2; D unclear. CDR3 length: 11 residues. V lost 5 bases, J lost 8 bases, and 9 bases lay in between. This chain's CDR3 is CASSHPMGYTF. CDR3 nucleotides: TGTGCCAGCAGTCACCCGATGGGCTACACCTTC.

V gene TRBV4-1 combines with J gene TRBJ2-7; D is undetermined. The CDR3 covers 13 residues. Germline CDR1 and CDR2: MGHRA and YSYEKL. The V and J ends lost 0 bases and 4 bases respectively, with 7 bases between them. The CDR3 sequence: CASSQDLGYEQYF. The CDR3 DNA sequence: TGCGCCAGCAGCCAAGATCTTGGGTACGAGCAGTACTTC.

The chain employs TRBV5-6 and TRBJ2-7; D perhaps matches TRBD2 (7 bases). With 4 bases removed from V and 0 bases from J, the gap between germline ends came to 14 bases. The length of the CDR3 is 15 residues. Germline V lookup: CDR1 SGHDT, CDR2 YYEEEE. The CDR3 reads CASSNRDYNSYEQYF. The CDR3 coding sequence is TGTGCCAGCAGCAACAGGGACTACAACTCCTACGAGCAGTACTTC.

This clone was seen only a few times. This sequence joins TRBV7-6 and TRBJ2-7; 7 nucleotides agree with TRBD2. This CDR3 contains 15 residues. V lost 1 base, J lost 2 bases, and 5 bases stayed unmatched. CDR1 is SGHVS and CDR2 is FNYEAQ in the germline V gene. In nucleotides, the CDR3 is TGTGCCAGCAGCTTAGGGGCGCGGGGGACCTACGAGCAGTACTTC. Its translation: CASSLGARGTYEQYF. The full variable domain, its missing parts supplied by reference TRBV7-6 and TRBJ2-7, is GAGVSQSPRYKVTKRGQDVALRCDPISGHVSLYWYRQALGQGPEFLTYFNYEAQQDKSGLPNDRFSAERPEGSISTLTIQRTEQRDSAMYRCASSLGARGTYEQYFGPGTRLTVT.

This clone has just one count. The rearrangement uses TRBV28 and TRBJ1-5; TRBD1 might be the D (5 bases). V shed 4 bases and J shed 0 bases, with 13 bases lying between them. The CDR3 length is 16 residues. Per the germline V gene, CDR1 is MDHEN and CDR2 is SYDVKM. The CDR3 sequence is CASSWGLAYSNQPQHF. Here the CDR3 DNA reads TGTGCCAGCAGTTGGGGGTTGGCGTATAGCAATCAGCCCCAGCATTTT.